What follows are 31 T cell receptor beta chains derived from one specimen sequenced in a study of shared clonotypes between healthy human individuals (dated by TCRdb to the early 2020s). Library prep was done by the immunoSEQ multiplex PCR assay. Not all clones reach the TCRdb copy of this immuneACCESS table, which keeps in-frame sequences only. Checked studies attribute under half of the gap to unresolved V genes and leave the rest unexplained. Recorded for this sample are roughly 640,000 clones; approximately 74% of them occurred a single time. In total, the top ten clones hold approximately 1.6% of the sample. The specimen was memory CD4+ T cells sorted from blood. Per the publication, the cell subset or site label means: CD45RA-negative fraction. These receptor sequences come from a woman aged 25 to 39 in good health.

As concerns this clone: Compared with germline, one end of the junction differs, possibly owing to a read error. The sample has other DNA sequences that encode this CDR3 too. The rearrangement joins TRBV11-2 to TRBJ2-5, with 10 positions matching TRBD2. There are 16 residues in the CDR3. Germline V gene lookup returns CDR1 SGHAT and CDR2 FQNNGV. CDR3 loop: CASSLGGLAGVETQYF. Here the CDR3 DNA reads TGTGCCAGCAGTTTAGGGGGGCTAGCGGGAGTGGAGACCCAGTACTTC.

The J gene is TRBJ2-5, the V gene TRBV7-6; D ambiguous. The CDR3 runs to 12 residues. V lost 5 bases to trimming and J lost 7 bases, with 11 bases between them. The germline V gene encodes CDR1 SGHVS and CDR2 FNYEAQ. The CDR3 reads CASSPAGGTQYF. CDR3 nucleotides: TGTGCCAGCAGCCCCGCCGGTGGGACCCAGTACTTC.

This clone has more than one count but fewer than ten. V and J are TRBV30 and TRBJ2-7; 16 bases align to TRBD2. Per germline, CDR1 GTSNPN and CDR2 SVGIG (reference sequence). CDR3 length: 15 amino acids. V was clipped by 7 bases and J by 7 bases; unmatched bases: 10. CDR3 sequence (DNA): TGTGCCTTCACCGGGACTAGCGGGAGGGCGGGGGAGCAGTACTTC. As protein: CAFTGTSGRAGEQYF.

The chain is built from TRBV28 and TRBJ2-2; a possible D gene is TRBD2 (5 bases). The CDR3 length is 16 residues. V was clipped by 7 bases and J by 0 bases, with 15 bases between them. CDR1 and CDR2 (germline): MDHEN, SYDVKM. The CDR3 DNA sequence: TGTGCCAGCAAGGAGTGGTCGGGGACGAACACCGGGGAGCTGTTTTTT. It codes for CASKEWSGTNTGELFF.

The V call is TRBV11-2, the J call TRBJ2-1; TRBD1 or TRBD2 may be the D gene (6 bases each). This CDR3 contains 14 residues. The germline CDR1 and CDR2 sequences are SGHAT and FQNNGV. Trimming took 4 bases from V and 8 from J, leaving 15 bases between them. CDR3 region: CASSSRSRGDEQFF. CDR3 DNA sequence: TGTGCCAGCAGCTCCAGATCAAGGGGGGATGAGCAGTTCTTC.

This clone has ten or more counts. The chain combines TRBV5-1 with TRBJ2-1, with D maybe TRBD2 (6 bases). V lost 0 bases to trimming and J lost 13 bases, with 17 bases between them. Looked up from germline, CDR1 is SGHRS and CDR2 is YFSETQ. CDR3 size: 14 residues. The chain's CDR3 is CASSLVQRAGLQFF. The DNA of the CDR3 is TGCGCCAGCAGCTTGGTTCAGAGAGCAGGACTACAGTTCTTC.

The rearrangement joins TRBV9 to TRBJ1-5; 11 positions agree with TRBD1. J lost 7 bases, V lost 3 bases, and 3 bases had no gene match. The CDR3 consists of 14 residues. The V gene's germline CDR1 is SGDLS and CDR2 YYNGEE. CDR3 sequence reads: CASSGGQGGQPQHF. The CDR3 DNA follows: TGTGCCAGCAGCGGGGGACAGGGGGGACAGCCCCAGCATTTT.

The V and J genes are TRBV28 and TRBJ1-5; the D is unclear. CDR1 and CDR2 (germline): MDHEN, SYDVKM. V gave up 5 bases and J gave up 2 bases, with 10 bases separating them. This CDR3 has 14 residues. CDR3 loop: CASSALSGNQPQHF. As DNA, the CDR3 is TGTGCCAGCAGTGCACTCTCTGGCAATCAGCCCCAGCATTTT.

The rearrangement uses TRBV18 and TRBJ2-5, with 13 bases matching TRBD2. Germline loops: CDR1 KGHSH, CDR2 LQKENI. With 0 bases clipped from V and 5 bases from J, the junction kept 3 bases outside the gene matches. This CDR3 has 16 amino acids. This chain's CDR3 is CASSPPGLAGTETQYF. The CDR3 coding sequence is TGTGCCAGCTCACCACCGGGACTAGCGGGAACTGAGACCCAGTACTTC.

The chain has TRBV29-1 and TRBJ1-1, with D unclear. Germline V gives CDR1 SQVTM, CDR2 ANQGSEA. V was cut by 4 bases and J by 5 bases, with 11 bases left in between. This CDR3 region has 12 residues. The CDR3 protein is CSVGSGGTEAFF. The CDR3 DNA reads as TGCAGCGTTGGTTCCGGTGGGACTGAAGCTTTCTTT.

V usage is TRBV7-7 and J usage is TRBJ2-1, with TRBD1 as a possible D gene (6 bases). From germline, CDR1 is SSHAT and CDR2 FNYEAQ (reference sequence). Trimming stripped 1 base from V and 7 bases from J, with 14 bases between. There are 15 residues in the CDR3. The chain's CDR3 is CASSLVLGAGNEQFF. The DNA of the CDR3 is TGTGCCAGCAGCTTAGTGTTGGGGGCCGGGAATGAGCAGTTCTTC.

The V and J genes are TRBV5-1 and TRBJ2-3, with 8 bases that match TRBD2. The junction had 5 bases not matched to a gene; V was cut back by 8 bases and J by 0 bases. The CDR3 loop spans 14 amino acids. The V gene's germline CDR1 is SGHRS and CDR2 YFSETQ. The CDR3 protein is CASKAGASTDTQYF. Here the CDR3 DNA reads TGCGCCAGTAAAGCGGGGGCTAGCACAGATACGCAGTATTTT.

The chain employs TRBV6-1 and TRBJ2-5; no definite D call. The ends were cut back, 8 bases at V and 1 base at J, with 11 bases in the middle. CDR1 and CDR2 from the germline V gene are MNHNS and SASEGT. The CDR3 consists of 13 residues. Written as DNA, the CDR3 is TGTGCCAGCGGCGTAGGACCCCAAGAGACCCAGTACTTC. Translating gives CASGVGPQETQYF.

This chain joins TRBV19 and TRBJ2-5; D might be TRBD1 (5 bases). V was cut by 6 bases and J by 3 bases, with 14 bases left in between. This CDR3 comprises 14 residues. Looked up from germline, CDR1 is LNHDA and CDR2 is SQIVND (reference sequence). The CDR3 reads CASSRRVSKETQYF. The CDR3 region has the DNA TGTGCCAGTAGCCGCAGGGTATCCAAAGAGACCCAGTACTTC.

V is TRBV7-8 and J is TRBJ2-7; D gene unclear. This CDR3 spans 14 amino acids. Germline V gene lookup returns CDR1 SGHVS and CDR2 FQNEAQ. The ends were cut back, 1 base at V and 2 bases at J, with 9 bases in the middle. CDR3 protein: CASSLVSQTYEQYF. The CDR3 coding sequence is TGTGCCAGCAGCTTAGTTAGCCAGACCTACGAGCAGTACTTC.

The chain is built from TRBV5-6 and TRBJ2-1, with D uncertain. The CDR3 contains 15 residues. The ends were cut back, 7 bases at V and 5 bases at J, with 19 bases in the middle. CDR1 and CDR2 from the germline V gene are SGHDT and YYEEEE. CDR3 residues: CASGRPRQINNEQFF. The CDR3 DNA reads TGTGCCAGCGGCCGGCCCCGGCAAATTAACAATGAGCAGTTCTTC.

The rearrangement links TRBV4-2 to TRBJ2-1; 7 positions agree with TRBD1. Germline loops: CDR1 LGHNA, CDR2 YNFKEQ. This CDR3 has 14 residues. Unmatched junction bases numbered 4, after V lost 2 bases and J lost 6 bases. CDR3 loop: CASSQMGTVNEQFF. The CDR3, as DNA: TGTGCCAGCAGCCAAATGGGGACAGTCAATGAGCAGTTCTTC.

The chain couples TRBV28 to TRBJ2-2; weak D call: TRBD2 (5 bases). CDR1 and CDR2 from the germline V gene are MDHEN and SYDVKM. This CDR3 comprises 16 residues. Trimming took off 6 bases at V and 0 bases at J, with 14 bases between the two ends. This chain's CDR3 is CASRTGAESNTGELFF. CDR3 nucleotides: TGTGCCAGCAGGACCGGAGCGGAGTCGAACACCGGGGAGCTGTTTTTT.

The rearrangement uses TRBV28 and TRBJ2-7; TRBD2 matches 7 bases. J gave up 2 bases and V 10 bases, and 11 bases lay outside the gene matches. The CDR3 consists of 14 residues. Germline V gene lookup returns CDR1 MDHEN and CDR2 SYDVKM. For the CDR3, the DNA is TGTGCCACCCTAATTAGCGGGTACGCCTACGAGCAGTACTTC. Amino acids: CATLISGYAYEQYF.

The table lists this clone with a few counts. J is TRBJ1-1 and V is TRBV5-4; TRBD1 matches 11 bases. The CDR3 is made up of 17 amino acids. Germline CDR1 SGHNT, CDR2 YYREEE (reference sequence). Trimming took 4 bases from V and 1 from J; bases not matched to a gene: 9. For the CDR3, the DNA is TGTGCCAGCAGCACTCCGGACAGGGGGCTTGGGAACACTGAAGCTTTCTTT. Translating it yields CASSTPDRGLGNTEAFF. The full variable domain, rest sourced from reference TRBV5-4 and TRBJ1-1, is ETGVTQSPTHLIKTRGQQVTLRCSSQSGHNTVSWYQQALGQGPQFIFQYYREEENGRGNFPPRFSGLQFPNYSSELNVNALELDDSALYLCASSTPDRGLGNTEAFFGQGTRLTVV.

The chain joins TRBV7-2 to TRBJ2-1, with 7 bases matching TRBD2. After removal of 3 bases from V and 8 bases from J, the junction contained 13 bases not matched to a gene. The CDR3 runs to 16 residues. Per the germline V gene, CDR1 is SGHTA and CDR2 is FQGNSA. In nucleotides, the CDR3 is TGTGCCAGCAGCTTTTGGTTGGCCGGGAGGAATGATGAGCAGTTCTTC. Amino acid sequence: CASSFWLAGRNDEQFF.

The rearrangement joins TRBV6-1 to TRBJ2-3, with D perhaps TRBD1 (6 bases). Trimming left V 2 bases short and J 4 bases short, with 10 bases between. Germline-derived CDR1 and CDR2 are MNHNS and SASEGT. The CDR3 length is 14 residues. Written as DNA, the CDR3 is TGTGCCAGCAGTGAAAGGGGGTTGGCAGATACGCAGTATTTT. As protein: CASSERGLADTQYF.

CDR3 nucleotides: TGTGCCAGCAGTTACGGAGCGGGAGAGGGTGAGCAGTTCTTC. Residues: CASSYGAGEGEQFF. This rearrangement joins TRBV6-5 to TRBJ2-1; 8 bases are a match to TRBD2. Germline assignment: CDR1 MNHEY and CDR2 SVGAGI. The CDR3 consists of 14 residues. With V trimmed by 2 bases and J by 9 bases, 6 bases remained unmatched.

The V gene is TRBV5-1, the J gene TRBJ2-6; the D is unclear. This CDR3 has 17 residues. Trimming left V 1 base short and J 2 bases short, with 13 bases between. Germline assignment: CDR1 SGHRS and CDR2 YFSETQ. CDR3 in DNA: TGCGCCAGCAGCTTGTATTCGGTGCCGCCTGGGGCCAACGTCCTGACTTTC. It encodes CASSLYSVPPGANVLTF.

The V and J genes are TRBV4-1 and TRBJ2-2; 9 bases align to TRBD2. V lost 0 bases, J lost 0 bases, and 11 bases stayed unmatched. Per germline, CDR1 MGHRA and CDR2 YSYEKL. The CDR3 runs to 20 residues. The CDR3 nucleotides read TGCGCCAGCAGCCAAGAGAGGACTAGCGCTTACATCGCGAACACCGGGGAGCTGTTTTTT. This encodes CASSQERTSAYIANTGELFF.

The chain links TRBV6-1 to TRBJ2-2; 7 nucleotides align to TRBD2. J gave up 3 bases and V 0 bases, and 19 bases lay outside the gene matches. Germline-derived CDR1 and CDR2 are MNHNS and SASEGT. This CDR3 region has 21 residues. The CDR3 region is CASSEALHGFVGGGDTGELFF. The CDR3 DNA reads TGTGCCAGCAGTGAAGCGCTTCATGGCTTCGTCGGGGGAGGGGACACCGGGGAGCTGTTTTTT.

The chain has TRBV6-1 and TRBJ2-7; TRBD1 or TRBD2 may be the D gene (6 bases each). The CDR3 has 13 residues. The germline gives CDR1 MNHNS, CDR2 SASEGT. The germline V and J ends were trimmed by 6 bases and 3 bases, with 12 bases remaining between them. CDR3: CASSLGGGYEQYF. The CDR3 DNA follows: TGTGCCAGCAGCCTAGGAGGGGGCTACGAGCAGTACTTC.

CDR3 protein: CASSPKTGINGELFF. The DNA of the CDR3 is TGTGCCAGCAGCCCCAAGACAGGGATCAACGGGGAGCTGTTTTTT. The chain couples TRBV11-2 to TRBJ2-2, with 7 bases identical to TRBD1. The CDR3 length is 15 residues. From germline, CDR1 is SGHAT and CDR2 FQNNGV. The V and J ends lost 5 bases and 7 bases, in that order; junction bases with no gene match: 10.

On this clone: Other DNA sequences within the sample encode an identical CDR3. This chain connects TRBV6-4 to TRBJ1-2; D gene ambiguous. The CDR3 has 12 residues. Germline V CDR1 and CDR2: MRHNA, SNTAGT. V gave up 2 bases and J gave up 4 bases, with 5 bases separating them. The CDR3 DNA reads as TGTGCCAGCAGTGACGGTGGCTATGGCTACACCTTC. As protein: CASSDGGYGYTF.

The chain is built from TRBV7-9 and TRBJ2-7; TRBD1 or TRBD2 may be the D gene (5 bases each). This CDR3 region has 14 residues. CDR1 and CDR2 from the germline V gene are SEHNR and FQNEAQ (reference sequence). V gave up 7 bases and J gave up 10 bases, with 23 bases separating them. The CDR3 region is CASNSDSVGRVQYF. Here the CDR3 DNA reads TGTGCCAGCAACTCGGACTCAGTGGGCAGGGTACAGTACTTC.

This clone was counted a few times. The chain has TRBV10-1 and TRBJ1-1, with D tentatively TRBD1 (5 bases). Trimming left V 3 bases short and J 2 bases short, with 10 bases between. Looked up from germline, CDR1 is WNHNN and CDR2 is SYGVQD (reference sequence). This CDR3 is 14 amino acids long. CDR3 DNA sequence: TGCGCCAGCAGTGACCAGGGAGGAAACACTGAAGCTTTCTTT. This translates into CASSDQGGNTEAFF.